Listed below are T cell receptor beta chains from one sample, sequenced in a study of T-cell reconstitution after alpha-beta-depleted transplantation in children. TCRdb re-analysed the PCR reads in MiXCR, keeping a single row per CDR3 protein. The sample has about 120,000 distinct CDR3 sequences, 20% to 25% seen once. The sequences come from PBMCs, mostly from graft donor cells, collected 180 days after TCRalphabeta/CD19-depleted stem cell transplant. These receptors were taken from a male patient between 2 and 9 years old who had a stem cell transplant for chronic granulomatous disease, so the T cells may come from the graft donor. Both conserved end residues are part of each CDR3. A D gene is named only where the DNA matches it firmly. Only part of the rows carry a size: once, few, many, or a class if the clone is expanded.

j_call	clone_size	d_call	v_call	cdr3_nt	cdr3_aa
TRBJ2-6	once	NA	TRBV4-2	TGTGCCAGCAGCCCTGGGCTCCTCTCTGGGGCCAACGTCCTGACTTTC	CASSPGLLSGANVLTF
TRBJ2-3	many	NA	TRBV20-1	TGCAGTGCTAGCGTCAGGGCAACAGATACGCAGTATTTT	CSASVRATDTQYF
TRBJ1-3	few	NA	TRBV7-2	TGTGCCAGCAGCTTAGGTCTAAGCTCTGGAAACACCATATATTTT	CASSLGLSSGNTIYF
TRBJ2-1	many	TRBD1	TRBV15	TGTGCCACCAGCACCCGACAGGGGGGCAATGAGCAGTTCTTC	CATSTRQGGNEQFF
TRBJ2-7	few	TRBD2	TRBV28	TGTGCCAGCACGGGAGGGCCCTACGAGCAGTACTTC	CASTGGPYEQYF
TRBJ2-1	few	TRBD1	TRBV20-1	TGCAGTGCTTACGACAGGGTCTCCTACAATGAGCAGTTCTTC	CSAYDRVSYNEQFF
TRBJ2-2	NA	TRBD2	TRBV7-1	TGTGCCAGCAGCTCCAGAGCGGGGTCGAACACCGGGGAGCTGTTTTTT	CASSSRAGSNTGELFF
TRBJ1-1	NA	NA	TRBV5-1	TGCGCCAGCAGCCCCCAGCTCCTAAGGAACACTGAAGCTTTCTTC	CASSPQLLRNTEAFF
TRBJ2-7	many	TRBD2	TRBV20-1	TGCAGTGCTAAGGGACTAGCGGGGGGGCGTTCCTACGAGCAGTACTTC	CSAKGLAGGRSYEQYF
TRBJ2-7	many	TRBD1	TRBV6-5	TGTGCCAGCAGTTCCCCGGGACAGGTCGTCCACGAGCAGTACTTC	CASSSPGQVVHEQYF
TRBJ2-5	few	NA	TRBV5-1	TGCGCCAGCAGCTTGGCCAGGACGGATAGAGAGGAGTACTTC	CASSLARTDREEYF
TRBJ2-1	many	NA	TRBV20-1	TGCAGTGCTCAGGTCCCTAAAGCGGGCGTTTGGAATGAGCAGTTCTTC	CSAQVPKAGVWNEQFF
TRBJ2-7	many	NA	TRBV29-1	TGCAGCGTTGAAGCGGACAATTACGAGCAGTACTTC	CSVEADNYEQYF
TRBJ2-2	NA	TRBD1	TRBV28	TGTGCCAGCAAACCCGGGACAGGGTGGGCCGGGGAGCTGTTTTTT	CASKPGTGWAGELFF
TRBJ1-2	few	NA	TRBV12-3/TRBV12-4	TGTGCCAGCAGTTTAGGACAAAATAACTATGGCTACACCTTC	CASSLGQNNYGYTF
TRBJ1-1	many	NA	TRBV25-1	TGTGCCAGCAGTGAAACAGGCAAATTGAACACTGAAGCTTTCTTT	CASSETGKLNTEAFF
TRBJ1-1	NA	NA	TRBV5-5	TGTGCCAGCAGCCTCGAGTGGGGCGGGTTGGCTTTCTTT	CASSLEWGGLAFF
TRBJ2-7	many	TRBD1	TRBV4-2	TGTGCCAGCAGCCTAACCGGACAGGGAGCCTCCTACGAGCAGTACTTC	CASSLTGQGASYEQYF
TRBJ2-3	many	TRBD2	TRBV20-1	TGCAGTGTCACGGGACTAGCTTATTCAGATACGCAGTATTTT	CSVTGLAYSDTQYF
TRBJ2-7	few	NA	TRBV12-3/TRBV12-4	TGTGCCAGCAGTTTCGCGACAGGACGCTACGAGCAGTACTTC	CASSFATGRYEQYF
TRBJ2-1	few	NA	TRBV29-1	TGCAGCGTTGTGAGGGTTTCCTACAATGAGCAGTTCTTC	CSVVRVSYNEQFF
TRBJ1-1	NA	NA	TRBV18	TGTGCCAGGGAGGCAGGGACACGGATCCAAGCTTTCTTT	CAREAGTRIQAFF